The 11 T cell receptor beta chains reported below all come from one sample, sequenced in a study of blood T cell repertoires in COVID-19. Measured with immunoSEQ multiplex PCR; TCRdb has only the in-frame clones, and not every one. The repertoire consists of fewer than 200,000 clones, with 70% to 85% occurring once and the leading ten covering more than 8%. Sequenced sample: peripheral blood. The receptors were sampled from a woman aged 80 or older with acute or convalescent COVID-19.

The chain carries TRBV12-2 and TRBJ2-2; the table's D call, TRBD1, was not checked against the DNA. TRBV12-2 is annotated as a pseudogene. The CDR3 is 17 amino acids. This CDR3 reads CASRLAPAGSNTGELFF. For the CDR3, the DNA is TGTGCAAGTCGCTTAGCCCCCGCAGGGTCGAACACCGGGGAGCTGTTTTTT.

This rearrangement joins TRBV5-4 to TRBJ2-1; TRBD2 aligns across 8 bases. Unmatched junction bases numbered 3, after V lost 6 bases and J lost 1 base. The CDR3 runs to 14 residues. Germline CDR1 reads SGHNT; CDR2 reads YYREEE (reference sequence). CDR3 loop: CASTRGGSYNEQFF. The CDR3 nucleotides are TGTGCCAGCACCCGGGGGGGGTCCTACAATGAGCAGTTCTTC.

This chain links TRBV27 with TRBJ2-2, with TRBD1 identical over 7 bases. J gave up 3 bases and V 5 bases, and 3 bases lay outside the gene matches. The CDR3 spans 14 residues. Germline V gene sequence: CDR1 MNHEY, CDR2 SMNVEV (reference sequence). The CDR3 is CASSRGPDTGELFF. The CDR3 bases are TGTGCCAGCAGTAGGGGGCCAGACACCGGGGAGCTGTTTTTT.

The genes are TRBV11-2 and TRBJ1-1, with 8 nucleotides matching TRBD1. Germline assignment: CDR1 SGHAT and CDR2 FQNNGV. CDR3 length equals 14 residues. Germline trimming cut 0 bases from V and 5 bases from J; bases unmatched to any gene: 2. The CDR3 loop reads CASSLDQGATEAFF. The CDR3 DNA reads TGTGCCAGCAGCTTAGATCAGGGGGCGACTGAAGCTTTCTTT.

The chain carries TRBV19 and TRBJ2-1, with no clear D. Germline V CDR1 and CDR2: LNHDA, SQIVND (reference sequence). Trimming took 7 bases from V and 2 from J, leaving 18 bases between them. This CDR3 is 16 amino acids long. The CDR3, as DNA: TGTGCCAGTACCCCCCCCGGGTTACCTACCTACAATGAGCAGTTCTTC. It specifies CASTPPGLPTYNEQFF.

The J gene is TRBJ2-7, the V gene TRBV28; the match to TRBD2 covers 13 bases. CDR1 and CDR2 (germline): MDHEN, SYDVKM. The V and J ends lost 3 bases and 3 bases, in that order; junction bases with no gene match: 2. The CDR3 spans 15 residues. CDR3 loop: CASSLGLAGSYEQYF. The CDR3 coding sequence is TGTGCCAGCAGTTTGGGACTAGCGGGGAGCTACGAGCAGTACTTC.

This rearrangement joins TRBV10-2 to TRBJ2-5, with a tentative D call TRBD1 (6 bases). The CDR3 length is 14 residues. CDR1 is WSHSY, CDR2 SAAADI, per germline. Trimming removed 8 bases from V and 5 bases from J, with 18 bases in between. The DNA of the CDR3 is TGCGCCAGCGCGCCAGGGGTTGGGTGGGAGACCCAGTACTTC. It encodes CASAPGVGWETQYF.

The chain joins TRBV18 to TRBJ2-7; D ambiguous. This CDR3 region has 11 residues. Germline lookup yields CDR1 KGHSH and CDR2 LQKENI. Trimming took 6 bases from V and 7 from J, leaving 10 bases between them. Written as DNA, the CDR3 is TGTGCCAGCTCTTCCTTGTCGGAGCAGTACTTC. Translating it yields CASSSLSEQYF.

The chain links TRBV5-1 to TRBJ1-5; 8 nucleotides line up with TRBD1. J gave up 5 bases and V 4 bases, and 2 bases lay outside the gene matches. Germline values: CDR1 SGHRS, CDR2 YFSETQ. The CDR3 spans 13 residues. The CDR3 sequence: CASSQGADQPQHF. The CDR3 DNA follows: TGCGCCAGCAGCCAGGGGGCTGATCAGCCCCAGCATTTT.

This clone came up once. The chain uses TRBV18 and TRBJ1-6; D possibly corresponds to TRBD1 (6 bases). Deletions cut 3 bases from V and 9 bases from J, with 15 bases between. This CDR3 is built from 15 residues. Germline V gene lookup returns CDR1 KGHSH and CDR2 LQKENI. The CDR3 region has the DNA TGTGCCAGCTCACCCAACCCAGGGGTTGGTTCACCCCTCCACTTT. Translation: CASSPNPGVGSPLHF. The entire variable domain, with the rest obtained from reference TRBV18 and TRBJ1-6, is as follows: NAGVMQNPRHLVRRRGQEARLRCSPMKGHSHVYWYRQLPEEGLKFMVYLQKENIIDESGMPKERFSAEFPKEGPSILRIQQVVRGDSAAYFCASSPNPGVGSPLHFGNGTRLTVT.

This clone was counted a single time. The V and J genes are TRBV9 and TRBJ1-6; no firm D call. The length of the CDR3 is 14 residues. CDR1 SGDLS and CDR2 YYNGEE come from the germline V gene. V was pared by 1 base and J by 8 bases, with 10 bases between. CDR3 bases: TGTGCCAGCAGCGTACGGGTTTTAGATTCACCCCTCCACTTT. Translated: CASSVRVLDSPLHF.